One TCR beta chain is described in this entry. The antigen remains undetermined. This CDR3 comprises 14 residues. Germline CDR1 MDHEN, CDR2 SYDVKM. Trimming left V 7 bases short and J 6 bases short, with 18 bases between. A single record per CDR3 protein comes from TCRdb applying MiXCR to the 5' RACE reads. The sample contains about 430,000 distinct CDR3 sequences, less than 25% of which appear only once. The data originate from a study of T-cell memory formation after mild COVID-19. Study summary: Largely, the TCR clusters proved donor specific. Broader study findings: CD4+ contracting clones were found mainly in CM and EM, and CD8+ ones in EMRA. Proof of SARS-CoV-2 specificity was absent for the second-wave clones that crested on day 37.

The J gene is TRBJ1-2, the V gene TRBV28; D is ambiguous. The sequence came from an adult woman who had mild COVID-19 (a few samples of this study predate the infection). Cell type and time point are not known. The material sequenced was PBMCs or a T cell subset sorted from them (not recorded which). CDR3: CASNKPPNMNGYTF. The CDR3 DNA is TGTGCCAGCAATAAGCCCCCGAACATGAATGGCTACACCTTC.